The rows below give T cell receptor beta chains drawn from one sample of a study of blood T cell repertoires in COVID-19. Assay used: immunoSEQ multiplex PCR; TCRdb lists only in-frame clones, some missing. The sample carries a few hundred thousand clones, approximately 80% recorded once. The sample taken for sequencing was peripheral blood. These receptor sequences come from a man aged 50 to 59 with active or convalescent COVID-19. Each CDR3 is given with its conserved first and last residue. D genes are given only for firm matches. Only some rows state a clone size, as once, few, many or a class for expanded clones.

cdr3_aa,cdr3_nt,d_call,v_call,j_call,clone_size
CASSMGPKTRGEEEKLFF,TGTGCCAGTAGTATGGGTCCCAAGACCAGGGGGGAAGAAGAAAAACTGTTTTTT,TRBD1,TRBV19,TRBJ1-4,few
CASSVPRDRPGNTIYF,TGTGCCAGCAGCGTCCCCCGAGACAGACCTGGAAACACCATATATTTT,-,TRBV9,TRBJ1-3,few
CSPKEVYIQYF,TGCAGTCCCAAGGAGGTCTACATTCAGTACTTC,-,TRBV20-1,TRBJ2-4,-
CASSQAQGGLLNTEAFF,TGCGCCAGCAGCCAGGCACAGGGGGGCCTCCTGAACACTGAAGCTTTCTTT,TRBD1,TRBV4-3,TRBJ1-1,-
CASSLGPGQGPYEQYF,TGTGCCAGCAGTTTAGGGCCGGGACAGGGCCCCTACGAGCAGTACTTC,TRBD1,TRBV28,TRBJ2-7,-
CASSLQGDGNYGYTF,TGCGCCAGCAGCTTACAGGGGGATGGGAACTATGGCTACACCTTC,TRBD1,TRBV5-1,TRBJ1-2,-
CASSQADWRGEQYF,TGTGCCAGCAGCCAAGCCGACTGGCGAGGGGAGCAGTACTTC,-,TRBV14,TRBJ2-7,-
CASGQLEKLFF,TGTGCCAGCGGACAGTTGGAAAAACTGTTTTTT,-,TRBV2,TRBJ1-4,once
CASSFNRMDEQYF,TGTGCCAGCAGCTTCAACAGGATGGACGAGCAGTACTTC,-,TRBV7-2,TRBJ2-7,-
CASSEWEGNSEQYF,TGTGCCAGCAGTGAGTGGGAGGGCAATTCCGAGCAGTACTTC,TRBD2,TRBV28,TRBJ2-7,-
CASSLVPSAATNEKLFF,TGCGCCAGCAGCTTGGTCCCCAGTGCAGCAACTAATGAAAAACTGTTTTTT,-,TRBV5-1,TRBJ1-4,-
CSAGRSDEGYGYTF,TGCAGCGCCGGGAGGTCGGATGAAGGATATGGCTACACCTTC,-,TRBV29-1,TRBJ1-2,-
CASSPQGLAGGVGTDTQYF,TGCGCCAGCAGCCCCCAGGGACTAGCGGGGGGGGTAGGCACAGATACGCAGTATTTT,TRBD2,TRBV5-1,TRBJ2-3,-
CASSQELSSPLHF,TGCGCCAGCAGCCAAGAATTATCTTCACCCCTCCACTTT,-,TRBV4-1,TRBJ1-6,-
CASSFIRTGFNYGYTF,TGTGCCAGCAGCTTCATCCGGACAGGGTTTAACTATGGCTACACCTTC,TRBD1,TRBV7-3,TRBJ1-2,-
CATSGTSGRANEQFF,TGTGCCACCTCCGGGACTAGCGGGAGGGCAAATGAGCAGTTCTTC,TRBD2,TRBV6-5,TRBJ2-1,-
CASSLMVGGGYGYTF,TGCGCCAGCAGCTTGATGGTAGGAGGAGGCTATGGCTACACCTTC,-,TRBV5-1,TRBJ1-2,-
CASIGLNSYGYTF,TGTGCCAGCATTGGGCTTAACTCCTATGGCTACACCTTC,-,TRBV6-5,TRBJ1-2,-
CASRTGHTYEQYF,TGTGCCAGCAGGACAGGACATACCTACGAGCAGTACTTC,-,TRBV28,TRBJ2-7,-
CASSPPGGPRGEQYF,TGTGCCAGCAGCCCACCCGGCGGGCCCCGGGGCGAGCAGTACTTC,-,TRBV7-9,TRBJ2-7,-
CASSPRRSSYNEQFF,TGTGCCAGCAGCCCTAGACGGAGCTCCTACAATGAGCAGTTCTTC,-,TRBV14,TRBJ2-1,-
CASSFYPGELFF,TGTGCCAGCAGTTTCTATCCCGGGGAGCTGTTTTTT,-,TRBV12-3/TRBV12-4,TRBJ2-2,-
CASSVEWGGRELFF,TGTGCCAGCAGCGTAGAATGGGGGGGCCGAGAGCTGTTCTTC,-,TRBV9,TRBJ2-1,-
CATRRASRDEQFF,TGTGCCACCCGGAGGGCTAGCCGGGATGAGCAGTTCTTC,-,TRBV19,TRBJ2-1,-
CASLPWTAYNEQFF,TGTGCCAGCCTACCCTGGACTGCCTACAATGAGCAGTTCTTC,-,TRBV2,TRBJ2-1,once
CATRATLNTEAFF,TGTGCCACCAGGGCCACCTTGAACACTGAAGCTTTCTTT,-,TRBV6-5,TRBJ1-1,-
CASSIAQGGQPQHF,TGTGCCAGCAGTATAGCTCAGGGCGGTCAGCCCCAGCATTTT,-,TRBV19,TRBJ1-5,-
CASSEFTRQGDYGYTF,TGTGCCAGCAGTGAATTTACTCGACAGGGGGACTATGGCTACACCTTC,TRBD1,TRBV2,TRBJ1-2,-
CASSGPGGTGYEQYF,TGTGCCAGCTCAGGCCCAGGGGGTACTGGGTACGAGCAGTACTTC,TRBD1,TRBV18,TRBJ2-7,few
CASSMGAGETQYF,TGTGCCAGTAGTATGGGGGCTGGAGAGACCCAGTACTTC,-,TRBV19,TRBJ2-5,-
CANHRTYLNYGYTF,TGTGCCAACCACCGGACATACCTCAACTATGGCTACACCTTC,-,TRBV2,TRBJ1-2,-
CASSYFPYRGSYGYTF,TGTGCCAGCAGCTATTTCCCGTACAGGGGGAGCTATGGCTACACCTTC,TRBD1,TRBV5-4,TRBJ1-2,-
CASSSGVGGGPLKATQYF,TGTGCCAGCAGCTCAGGTGTGGGCGGGGGGCCTCTCAAAGCGACCCAGTACTTC,TRBD2,TRBV11-2,TRBJ2-5,-
CASSSSPGTGASPLHF,TGTGCCAGCAGTTCCTCTCCCGGGACAGGGGCTTCACCCCTCCACTTT,TRBD1,TRBV6-5,TRBJ1-6,-
CASSPGGENYGYTF,TGTGCCAGCAGCCCTGGGGGGGAGAACTATGGCTACACCTTC,-,TRBV5-4,TRBJ1-2,-
CATSRDWGQGDNEQFF,TGTGCCACCAGCAGAGACTGGGGACAGGGGGACAATGAGCAGTTCTTC,TRBD1,TRBV15,TRBJ2-1,once
CASSYLPSHEGEQYF,TGTGCCAGCAGTTACCTACCAAGCCACGAGGGCGAGCAGTACTTC,-,TRBV2,TRBJ2-7,few
CASSMGQTYNQPQHF,TGTGCCAGTAGTATGGGACAGACTTACAATCAGCCCCAGCATTTT,TRBD1,TRBV19,TRBJ1-5,-
CASSFHPSYNEQFF,TGTGCCAGCAGTTTTCATCCCTCCTACAATGAGCAGTTCTTC,-,TRBV27,TRBJ2-1,-
CASSTHRGQAGYTF,TGTGCCAGCAGTACCCACAGGGGGCAAGCGGGCTACACCTTC,TRBD1,TRBV6-5,TRBJ1-2,-
CASSAPVVFYNSPLHF,TGTGCCAGCAGTGCCCCAGTGGTTTTTTATAATTCACCCCTCCACTTT,-,TRBV28,TRBJ1-6,-
CASSLALESYEQYF,TGTGCCAGCAGTTTAGCCCTAGAGTCCTACGAGCAGTACTTC,-,TRBV27,TRBJ2-7,-
CASSLGVLSKPYNEQFF,TGTGCCAGCAGCTTAGGCGTCCTATCAAAGCCCTACAATGAGCAGTTCTTC,-,TRBV7-9,TRBJ2-1,-
CASSPMRTGELFF,TGTGCCAGCAGCCCGATGCGCACCGGGGAGCTGTTTTTT,-,TRBV5-6,TRBJ2-2,-
CASSSAETQYF,TGTGCCAGCAGCTCCGCGGAGACCCAGTACTTC,-,TRBV7-2,TRBJ2-5,-
CASSPFLGQGGNIQYF,TGTGCCAGCAGCCCCTTCCTCGGACAGGGGGGCAACATTCAGTACTTC,TRBD1,TRBV7-2,TRBJ2-4,-
CASSGTKQDQSSGNTIYF,TGTGCCAGCAGTGGGACGAAACAGGACCAGAGCTCTGGAAACACCATATATTTT,-,TRBV2,TRBJ1-3,-
CASSPPTGGNTEAFF,TGTGCTAGCAGCCCACCGACAGGGGGGAACACTGAAGCTTTCTTT,TRBD1,TRBV7-7,TRBJ1-1,few
CASSLDVGGWGIQYF,TGTGCCAGCAGCTTAGATGTAGGGGGCTGGGGCATTCAGTACTTC,TRBD1,TRBV7-9,TRBJ2-4,-
CATTQGGTDTQYF,TGTGCCACTACCCAAGGGGGCACAGATACGCAGTATTTT,-,TRBV24-1,TRBJ2-3,-
CASSPITTGDGYTF,TGTGCCAGCAGCCCTATTACCACAGGGGATGGCTACACCTTC,TRBD1,TRBV5-8,TRBJ1-2,-
CAWSGTTSNIQYF,TGTGCCTGGAGTGGGACGACTAGCAACATTCAGTACTTC,TRBD2,TRBV30,TRBJ2-4,-
CASSPWDRGNTEAFF,TGTGCCAGCAGCCCCTGGGACAGGGGCAACACTGAAGCTTTCTTT,TRBD1,TRBV5-6,TRBJ1-1,-
CASSWGTAISGNTIYF,TGTGCCAGCAGCTGGGGGACAGCCATCTCTGGAAACACCATATATTTT,TRBD1,TRBV5-6,TRBJ1-3,-
CASSQRAGVQPQHF,TGTGCCAGCAGCCAAAGGGCAGGGGTTCAGCCCCAGCATTTT,-,TRBV4-2,TRBJ1-5,-